This T cell receptor (beta chain) is from a study of regulatory T cells. General study results and limits: In CD3G-deficient patients, conventional CD4+ T cells were enriched for hydrophobic CDR3 residues at positions 6 and 7.

Amplification used 52 TRBV primers and 13 TRBJ primers. TCRdb's table, derived via immunoSEQ multiplex PCR, lists solely in-frame clones and lacks some. The table shows about 34,000 clones, with about 94% occurring only once. The germline V gene has CDR1 MNHNS and CDR2 SASEGT. The CDR3 is 11 residues long. The V and J ends lost 7 bases and 10 bases respectively, with 11 bases between them. This clone was seen just once. Its antigen is currently unknown. The V gene is TRBV6-1, the J gene TRBJ2-1; maybe TRBD2 (5 bases). Sequenced material: conventional CD4+ T cells sorted from blood. The source of this sequence is a child aged 2-9 years with CD3G deficiency. The CDR3 sequence is CASNGGGEQFF. The DNA for the CDR3 is TGTGCCAGCAACGGAGGCGGCGAGCAGTTCTTC.